This entry concerns a single T cell receptor beta chain. The target of this receptor is not known. Qualities for individual bases were not recorded, and no much larger clone is one base off. TCRbeta CDR3 regions were amplified from genomic DNA by means of the immunoSEQ Assay, a bias-controlled multiplex PCR. The authors' pipeline ran thus. Within the assay, amplification of reference gene primers was used to estimate how many nucleated cells each sample contained. To quantify the absolute abundance of each unique TCRbeta CDR3 rearrangement, sequence reads were collapsed and filtered. Productive Simpson clonality was computed per sample as the square root of Simpson's diversity index over productive rearrangements. TCRdb took over this immuneACCESS table, retaining in-frame rearrangements with V and J assigned. Such tables are incomplete; in checked studies, under half of the missing clones stem from an unresolved V gene, and the remainder is unexplained. That table gives V, J and clone size, and the DNA gave D and trimming. The sample contains 100,000 or so clones, 91% of them found a single time. Jointly, the top ten make up roughly 17% of the sample.

Trimming takes 3 bases off V and 6 bases off J; junction bases not matched to a gene: 1. Reading the germline V gene gives CDR1 KGHDR and CDR2 SFDVKD. The CDR3 measures 14 amino acids from cysteine to phenylalanine. CDR3 DNA only is kept here, 42 bases in frame from base 1. Collaborating institutions collected whole blood in K2EDTA tubes following their own protocols. For TCRbeta analysis, collaborators shipped samples in one of three forms: frozen whole blood, isolated PBMCs, or DNA extracted from either of those sample types. The sample originates from a study of blood T cell repertoires in COVID-19 (dated by TCRdb to 2020 to 2022). Regarding the complete study: Collaborator samples came from the United States, Italy and Spain and covered acute and convalescent phases of COVID-19. Deeply sampled blood TCRbeta repertoires from subjects exposed to, actively infected with, or recovered from COVID-19 were included in the dataset. Samples came from the ongoing ImmuneRACE study (first 160 participants) plus 1,254 subjects from 6 global collaborators. A freely available public database, intended as a resource for researchers studying the immune response to SARS-CoV-2, is where the repertoires were released. HLA class I and class II types, where available, came from metadata supplied by the sample provider rather than from assay-based typing. The sample metadata nearly always contained a de-identified subject ID, COVID-19 status, age in years and sex. The prospective study material was composed of cDNA or gDNA derived from T cells, B-cell-depleted T cells, or PBMCs. The paper's findings and limits, for the study overall: How much clinical and demographic metadata was included differed by source and by participant, and the metadata was provided uncurated.

The sample was peripheral blood. Recombination connected TRBV24-1 to TRBJ2-1; 10 central bases correspond to TRBD2. The sequence came from a man aged 45 to 65 with acute or convalescent COVID-19. The CDR3: CATSDTSGINEQFF. The nucleotides are TGTGCCACCAGTGATACTAGCGGGATCAATGAGCAGTTCTTC.